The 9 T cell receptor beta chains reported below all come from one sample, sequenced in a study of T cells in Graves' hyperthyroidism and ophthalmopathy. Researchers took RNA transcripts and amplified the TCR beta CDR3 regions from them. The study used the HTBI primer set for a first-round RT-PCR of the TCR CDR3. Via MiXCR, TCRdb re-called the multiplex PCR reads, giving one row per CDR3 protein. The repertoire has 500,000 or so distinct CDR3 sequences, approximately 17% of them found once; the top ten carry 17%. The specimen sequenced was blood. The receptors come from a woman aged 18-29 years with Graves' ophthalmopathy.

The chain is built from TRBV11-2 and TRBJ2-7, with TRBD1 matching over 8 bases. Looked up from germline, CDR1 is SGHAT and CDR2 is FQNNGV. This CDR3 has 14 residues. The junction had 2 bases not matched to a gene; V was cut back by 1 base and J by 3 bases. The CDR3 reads CASSLGTGIYEQYF. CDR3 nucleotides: TGTGCCAGCAGCTTAGGGACAGGGATCTACGAGCAGTACTTC.

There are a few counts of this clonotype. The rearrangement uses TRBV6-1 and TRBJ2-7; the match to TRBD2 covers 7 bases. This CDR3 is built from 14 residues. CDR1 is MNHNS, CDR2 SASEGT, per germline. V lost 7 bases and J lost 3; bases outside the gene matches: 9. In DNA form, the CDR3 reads TGTGCCAGCACCTCTAGCTGGGACTACTACGAGCAGTACTTC. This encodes CASTSSWDYYEQYF.

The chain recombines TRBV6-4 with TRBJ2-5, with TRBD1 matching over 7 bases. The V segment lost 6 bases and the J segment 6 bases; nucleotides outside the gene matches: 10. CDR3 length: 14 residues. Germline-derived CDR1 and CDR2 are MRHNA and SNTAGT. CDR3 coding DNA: TGTGCCAGCAGCTCAGACAGGGAGAGTCAGACCCAGTACTTC. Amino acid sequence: CASSSDRESQTQYF.

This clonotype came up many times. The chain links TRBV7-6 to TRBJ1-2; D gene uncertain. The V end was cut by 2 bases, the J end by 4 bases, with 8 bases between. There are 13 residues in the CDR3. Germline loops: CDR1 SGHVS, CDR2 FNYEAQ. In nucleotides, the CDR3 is TGTGCCAGCAGCTTATCCGAAGGCTATGGCTACACCTTC. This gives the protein CASSLSEGYGYTF.

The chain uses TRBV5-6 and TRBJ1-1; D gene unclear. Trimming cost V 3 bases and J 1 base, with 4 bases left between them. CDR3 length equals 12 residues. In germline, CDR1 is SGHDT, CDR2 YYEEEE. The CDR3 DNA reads TGTGCCAGCAGCTCCTGGAACACTGAAGCTTTCTTT. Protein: CASSSWNTEAFF.

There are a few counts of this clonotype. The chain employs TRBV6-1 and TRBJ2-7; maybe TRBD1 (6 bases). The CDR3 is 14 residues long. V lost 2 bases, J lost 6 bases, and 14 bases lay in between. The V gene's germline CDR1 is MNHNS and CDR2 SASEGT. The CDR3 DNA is TGTGCCAGCAGTGAATTTGGCAGGGGCGGCGAGCAGTACTTC. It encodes CASSEFGRGGEQYF.

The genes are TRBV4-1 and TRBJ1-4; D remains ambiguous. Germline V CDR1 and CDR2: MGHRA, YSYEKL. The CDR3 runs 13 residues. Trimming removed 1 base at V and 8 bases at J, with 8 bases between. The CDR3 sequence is CASSQVHREKLFF. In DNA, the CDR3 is TGCGCCAGCAGCCAAGTTCATCGCGAAAAACTGTTTTTT.

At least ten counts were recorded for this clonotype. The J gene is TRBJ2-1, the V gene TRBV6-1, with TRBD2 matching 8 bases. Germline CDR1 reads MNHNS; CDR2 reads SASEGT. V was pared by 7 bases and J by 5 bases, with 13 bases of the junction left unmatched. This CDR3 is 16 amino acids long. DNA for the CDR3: TGTGCCAGCACCTTGTCGGCTAGCGGGCTGCACAATGAGCAGTTCTTC. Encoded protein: CASTLSASGLHNEQFF.

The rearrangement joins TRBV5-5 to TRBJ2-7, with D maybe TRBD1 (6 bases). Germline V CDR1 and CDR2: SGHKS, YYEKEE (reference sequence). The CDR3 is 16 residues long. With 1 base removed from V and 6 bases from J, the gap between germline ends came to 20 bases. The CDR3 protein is CASSLYPDSAGPEQYF. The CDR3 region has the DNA TGTGCCAGCAGCTTGTACCCGGACAGCGCCGGGCCCGAGCAGTACTTC.